This record looks at one TCR beta chain sequence and its context. This sample was taken from a study of blood T cell repertoires in COVID-19. On the study more broadly: PBMCs, B-cell-depleted T cells, or T cells were the source of the cDNA or gDNA that made up the material.

Germline CDR1 is SGHRS and CDR2 is YFSETQ. The CDR3 runs 17 residues. J was trimmed by 7 bases and V by 3 bases; bases with no gene match: 15. Original methodology: Reference gene primers were amplified, and this amplification served to estimate nucleated cell counts. This table comes from immunoSEQ multiplex PCR, and its TCRdb copy is limited to in-frame clones, with some not included. V, J and clone size are those of that table, while D and trimming were read from the DNA. The table has around 110,000 clones, around four fifths seen once. The receptor's source is a man aged 25-40 years with acute or convalescent COVID-19. The chain has TRBV5-1 and TRBJ2-1; 8 bases are a match to TRBD2. Sequencing was carried out using peripheral blood. This CDR3 is CASSSSGQRGPWNEQFF. CDR3 in DNA: TGCGCCAGCAGCTCCTCGGGCCAGCGGGGGCCCTGGAATGAGCAGTTCTTC.